One sample yielded the 15 T cell receptor beta chains listed below, sequenced in a study of blood T cell repertoires in COVID-19 (dated by TCRdb to between 2020 and 2021). Libraries were prepared through the immunoSEQ multiplex PCR assay. In TCRdb, the immuneACCESS table is reduced to in-frame sequences with V and J assigned. These tables do not hold every clone; where another copy was compared, an unresolved V gene accounts for under half, and the others remain unexplained. This sample is represented by about 97,000 clones; about 86% of them were singletons. The top ten clones comprise less than 20% of the sample. The sequenced sample consisted of peripheral blood. These receptors originate from a human donor in a cohort sampled during active COVID-19.

V usage is TRBV27 and J usage is TRBJ1-6; D perhaps matches TRBD1 (6 bases). The CDR3 contains 16 residues. The V end was cut by 5 bases, the J end by 4 bases, with 15 bases between. Germline V lookup: CDR1 MNHEY, CDR2 SMNVEV (reference sequence). CDR3 region: CASSTYRTVYNSPLHF. CDR3 in DNA: TGTGCCAGCAGTACCTACCGGACAGTATATAATTCACCCCTCCACTTT.

The chain combines TRBV6-5 with TRBJ2-3; TRBD1 matches at 7 bases. Germline CDR1 reads MNHEY; CDR2 reads SVGAGI. This CDR3 spans 15 amino acids. J was trimmed by 4 bases and V by 6 bases; bases with no gene match: 10. The CDR3, as DNA: TGTGCCAGCAGAATGACAGGGTCCGGCGCAGATACGCAGTATTTT. It encodes CASRMTGSGADTQYF.

The chain carries TRBV2 and TRBJ1-2; no clear D. The CDR3 runs 11 residues. V lost 1 base and J lost 8, with 5 bases in between. Germline V CDR1 and CDR2: SNHLY, FYNNEI. The CDR3 bases are TGTGCCAGCAGTGAAGTAGTAGGCTACACCTTC. Residues: CASSEVVGYTF.

The rearrangement joins TRBV7-6 to TRBJ2-5; D not certain. The CDR3 spans 15 residues. CDR1 SGHVS and CDR2 FNYEAQ come from the germline V gene. Trimming pared 1 base from V and 1 base from J, leaving 10 bases between. The CDR3 loop reads CASSLEVASQETQYF. CDR3 sequence (DNA): TGTGCCAGCAGCTTAGAAGTGGCTTCCCAAGAGACCCAGTACTTC.

The rearrangement uses TRBV24-1 and TRBJ2-3; 12 bases line up with TRBD2. The CDR3 sequence is 16 residues long. The ends lost 3 bases at V and 3 bases at J; junction bases unmatched: 3. Germline V gene lookup returns CDR1 KGHDR and CDR2 SFDVKD. CDR3 sequence (DNA): TGTGCCACCAGTGATCCCGGGACTAGCGGGACAGATACGCAGTATTTT. Translated: CATSDPGTSGTDTQYF.

The chain is built from TRBV6-5 and TRBJ2-5; 7 nucleotides line up with TRBD1. CDR1 is MNHEY and CDR2 is SVGAGI in the germline V gene. CDR3 length equals 14 residues. V shed 6 bases, J shed 2 bases, and the junction held 6 bases outside the gene matches. The CDR3 region has the DNA TGTGCCAGCAGATACACAGGGGCGCAAGAGACCCAGTACTTC. It specifies CASRYTGAQETQYF.

A few counts support this clone. The CDR3, as DNA: TGTGCCAGCAGAGAAGGGACAGGGGCCTCCTACGAGCAGTACTTC. Its protein is CASREGTGASYEQYF. The chain couples TRBV7-9 to TRBJ2-7, with 10 bases lining up with TRBD1. Trimming took 6 bases from V and 0 from J; bases not matched to a gene: 5. CDR3 length: 15 amino acids. Germline assignment: CDR1 SEHNR and CDR2 FQNEAQ (reference sequence). Filled out from reference TRBV7-9 and TRBJ2-7, the complete variable domain reads DTGVSQNPRHKITKRGQNVTFRCDPISEHNRLYWYRQTLGQGPEFLTYFQNEAQLEKSRLLSDRFSAERPKGSFSTLEIQRTEQGDSAMYLCASREGTGASYEQYFGPGTRLTVT.

In its sample, this clone was seen a few times. The chain links TRBV7-8 to TRBJ2-7; no firm D call. Between the trimmed V and J ends, which lost 3 bases and 1 base, there was a span of 7 bases. This CDR3 has 13 residues. CDR1 SGHVS and CDR2 FQNEAQ come from the germline V gene. The CDR3 reads CASSFDRSYEQYF. The CDR3 bases are TGTGCCAGCAGCTTTGATAGATCCTACGAGCAGTACTTC.

J is TRBJ1-1 and V is TRBV5-1; TRBD1 agrees at 7 bases. The J segment lost 3 bases and the V segment lost 1 base, leaving 3 bases of the junction unmatched. Looked up from germline, CDR1 is SGHRS and CDR2 is YFSETQ. This CDR3 spans 14 amino acids. CDR3 DNA: TGCGCCAGCAGCTTGAGGGGGCCTGACACTGAAGCTTTCTTT. This translates into CASSLRGPDTEAFF.

The chain recombines TRBV20-1 with TRBJ2-1, with TRBD2 identical over 11 bases. Trimming took 3 bases from V and 5 from J; bases not matched to a gene: 6. CDR3 size: 15 residues. CDR1 is DFQATT, CDR2 SNEGSKA, per germline (reference sequence). DNA of the CDR3: TGCAGTGCTAGTGGTACTAGCGGGAGAGACAATGAGCAGTTCTTC. It codes for CSASGTSGRDNEQFF.

The rearrangement joins TRBV12-5 to TRBJ2-7; D is perhaps TRBD1 (6 bases). Germline V lookup: CDR1 LGHNT, CDR2 FRNRAP. The CDR3 extends over 12 amino acids. With 2 bases removed from V and 6 bases from J, the gap between germline ends came to 8 bases. CDR3 bases: TGTGCTAGTGGTTTGAACAGGGCCGAGCAGTACTTC. It codes for CASGLNRAEQYF.

This chain links TRBV4-1 with TRBJ1-2; the match to TRBD1 covers 7 bases. Losses at the gene ends were 0 bases for V and 7 bases for J; bases not matched to a gene: 8. The CDR3 loop spans 15 amino acids. Germline V CDR1 and CDR2: MGHRA, YSYEKL. CDR3 bases: TGCGCCAGCAGCCAAGATCGGACAGGTTGGTTTGGCTACACCTTC. This codes for CASSQDRTGWFGYTF.

The chain is built from TRBV6-2 or TRBV6-3 and TRBJ2-3; D is uncertain. The CDR3 runs to 13 residues. Looked up from germline, CDR1 is MNHEY and CDR2 is SVGEGT. V lost 1 base, J lost 7 bases, and 9 bases lay in between. CDR3 in amino acids: CASSYLRLHTQYF. CDR3 coding DNA: TGTGCCAGCAGTTACTTGCGCCTCCATACGCAGTATTTT.

The genes are TRBV18 and TRBJ1-1; 10 nucleotides align to TRBD1. Germline values: CDR1 KGHSH, CDR2 LQKENI. The CDR3 extends over 16 amino acids. Losses at the gene ends were 3 bases for V and 0 bases for J; bases not matched to a gene: 4. CDR3 residues: CASSPGQGRLNTEAFF. The CDR3, as DNA: TGTGCCAGCTCACCGGGACAGGGGCGTTTGAACACTGAAGCTTTCTTT.

V and J are TRBV4-2 and TRBJ2-1; 9 nucleotides agree with TRBD2. CDR3 length: 15 amino acids. Losses at the gene ends were 2 bases for V and 5 bases for J; bases not matched to a gene: 4. Germline V lookup: CDR1 LGHNA, CDR2 YNFKEQ. This CDR3 reads CASSQTLAGNNEQFF. CDR3 in DNA: TGTGCCAGCAGCCAAACGCTAGCGGGAAACAATGAGCAGTTCTTC.